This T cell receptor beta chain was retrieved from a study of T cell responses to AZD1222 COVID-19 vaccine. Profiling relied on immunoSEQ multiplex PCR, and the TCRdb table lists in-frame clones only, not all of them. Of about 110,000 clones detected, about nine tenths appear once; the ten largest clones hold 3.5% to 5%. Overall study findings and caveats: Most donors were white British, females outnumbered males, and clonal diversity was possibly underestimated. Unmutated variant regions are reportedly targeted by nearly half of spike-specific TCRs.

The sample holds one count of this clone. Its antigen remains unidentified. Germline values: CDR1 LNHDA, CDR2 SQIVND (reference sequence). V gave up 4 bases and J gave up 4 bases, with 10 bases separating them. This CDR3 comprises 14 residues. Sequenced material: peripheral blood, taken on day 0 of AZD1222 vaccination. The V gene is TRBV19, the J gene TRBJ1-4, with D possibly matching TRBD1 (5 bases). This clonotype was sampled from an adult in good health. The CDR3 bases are TGTGCCAGTAGTACCCGGGGCCATAATGAAAAACTGTTTTTT. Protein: CASSTRGHNEKLFF.